Included here is one T cell receptor (beta chain) sequence, with context. What it recognizes is unknown. The CDR3 contains 17 residues. Trimming took off 0 bases at V and 5 bases at J, with 19 bases between the two ends. Germline CDR1 is MGHRA and CDR2 is YSYEKL. These data are taken from a study of PD-1 blockade in classical Hodgkin lymphoma. Study observations and caveats: It was among complete responders that baseline diversity resembled that of newly diagnosed patients.

Clones were sequenced by immunoSEQ multiplex PCR, and TCRdb holds only the in-frame ones, with some missing. This table holds approximately 80,000 clones, about nine tenths found once. Brentuximab vedotin exposure varied, and every patient relapsed after autologous stem cell transplantation. The sequence derives from a human donor with classical Hodgkin lymphoma. The chain is built from TRBV4-1 and TRBJ2-5; possible D gene TRBD1, 5 bases. The sequenced sample was peripheral blood mononuclear cells (PBMCs), obtained at baseline. CDR3 in DNA: TGCGCCAGCAGCCAAGATTTAGGGGCCCCCGGCCGGGAGACCCAGTACTTC. This translates into CASSQDLGAPGRETQYF.